Presented here are 21 T cell receptor beta chains from one specimen sequenced in a study of cytomegalovirus exposure and HLA in healthy donors. PCR primers comprised 60 Vbeta and 13 Jbeta primers. The data were produced by immunoSEQ multiplex PCR, yet TCRdb's version contains in-frame clones alone and is incomplete. The table shows 59,000 or so clones, with roughly 87% occurring only once. The sequencing sample was made of PBMCs. Every receptor here comes from a female donor in good health and CMV-seronegative.

The chain couples TRBV4-1 to TRBJ2-1; 9 bases line up with TRBD2. V shed 3 bases and J 8 bases; nucleotides not matched to a gene: 11. Germline CDR1 reads MGHRA; CDR2 reads YSYEKL. CDR3 length: 16 residues. The CDR3 is CASSQRHGLATDEQFF. The CDR3 DNA is TGCGCCAGCAGCCAGAGACACGGACTAGCGACCGATGAGCAGTTCTTC.

This chain connects TRBV11-2 to TRBJ2-7; 9 bases map to TRBD2. The CDR3 extends over 16 amino acids. Trimming cost V 1 base and J 5 bases; bases outside gene matches: 9. The V gene's germline CDR1 is SGHAT and CDR2 FQNNGV. The CDR3 sequence: CASSLVATSGWDEQYF. In DNA form, the CDR3 reads TGTGCCAGCAGCTTAGTGGCGACTAGCGGCTGGGACGAGCAGTACTTC.

This sequence joins TRBV6-7 and TRBJ2-1; 7 bases are shared with TRBD2. TRBV6-7 is noted as an ORF with a role that remains uncertain. The length of the CDR3 is 15 residues. J lost 4 bases, V lost 4 bases, and 7 bases had no gene match. The CDR3 DNA reads TGTGCCAGCAGTTGCCGACTAGCAGATTACAATGAGCAGTTCTTC. Its translation is CASSCRLADYNEQFF.

The chain recombines TRBV4-1 with TRBJ2-5; no clear D. CDR3 length: 15 residues. V lost 0 bases and J lost 2, with 10 bases in between. Germline assignment: CDR1 MGHRA and CDR2 YSYEKL. The CDR3 region has the DNA TGCGCCAGCAGCCAAGACAGGCATCGGCAAGAGACCCAGTACTTC. As protein: CASSQDRHRQETQYF.

The rearrangement joins TRBV10-3 to TRBJ2-5; 14 bases align to TRBD2. Trimming at V came to 2 bases and at J to 5 bases, leaving 10 bases not matched to a gene. From germline, CDR1 is ENHRY and CDR2 SYGVKD. CDR3 size: 18 residues. CDR3 nucleotide sequence: TGTGCCATCAGTGAGCCCCTAGGACTAGCGGGAGGACAGGAGACCCAGTACTTC. It specifies CAISEPLGLAGGQETQYF.

This chain uses TRBV14 with TRBJ2-5, with 9 bases lining up with TRBD2. There are 16 residues in the CDR3. The J segment lost 4 bases and the V segment lost 4 bases, leaving 10 bases of the junction unmatched. Germline values: CDR1 SGHDN, CDR2 FVKESK. The CDR3 nucleotides read TGTGCCAGCAGCCTGGGGGTGATACTAGCGGGAGAGACCCAGTACTTC. Translating it yields CASSLGVILAGETQYF. The full variable domain, completed using reference TRBV14 and TRBJ2-5, is EAGVTQFPSHSVIEKGQTVTLRCDPISGHDNLYWYRRVMGKEIKFLLHFVKESKQDESGMPNNRFLAERTGGTYSTLKVQPAELEDSGVYFCASSLGVILAGETQYFGPGTRLLVL.

The J gene is TRBJ2-4, the V gene TRBV6-5; D not resolved. CDR1 is MNHEY and CDR2 is SVGAGI in the germline V gene. V was cut by 0 bases and J by 0 bases, with 6 bases left in between. There are 15 residues in the CDR3. CDR3 nucleotide sequence: TGTGCCAGCAGTTACTCGAAACTAGCCAAAAACATTCAGTACTTC. Encoded protein: CASSYSKLAKNIQYF.

V gene TRBV30 combines with J gene TRBJ2-5, with 11 bases matching TRBD1. From germline, CDR1 is GTSNPN and CDR2 SVGIG (reference sequence). V dropped 4 bases and J dropped 2; count of bases not matched to a gene: 3. The CDR3 runs 14 residues. As DNA, the CDR3 is TGTGCCTGGATAGGGACAGGGGGACAAGAGACCCAGTACTTC. Encoded protein: CAWIGTGGQETQYF.

The chain carries TRBV6-1 and TRBJ1-2; possibly TRBD1 for D (6 bases). Germline-derived CDR1 and CDR2 are MNHNS and SASEGT. Trimming pared 6 bases from V and 5 bases from J, leaving 19 bases between. The CDR3 is made up of 15 amino acids. CDR3 protein: CASRIYRDGGYGYTF. As DNA, the CDR3 is TGTGCCAGCAGGATATACAGGGACGGAGGATATGGCTACACCTTC.

The chain links TRBV7-2 to TRBJ1-6; D gene uncertain. The CDR3 totals 13 residues. Germline V lookup: CDR1 SGHTA, CDR2 FQGNSA. V lost 1 base, J lost 12 bases, and 10 bases lay in between. The CDR3 region has the DNA TGTGCCAGCAGCTTAGAAAGTAGTAAACCCCTCCACTTT. Protein: CASSLESSKPLHF.

This clone was observed a handful of times. V and J are TRBV29-1 and TRBJ2-7, with 10 bases aligning to TRBD1. The CDR3 runs 15 residues. Unmatched junction bases numbered 9, after V lost 6 bases and J lost 1 base. Germline loops: CDR1 SQVTM, CDR2 ANQGSEA. The chain's CDR3 is CSVWGTGEESYEQYF. Written as DNA, the CDR3 is TGCAGCGTCTGGGGGACAGGGGAGGAATCCTACGAGCAGTACTTC.

The sample holds one count of this clone. The rearrangement links TRBV7-9 to TRBJ2-7; 9 bases align to TRBD1. The ends lost 9 bases at V and 3 bases at J; junction bases unmatched: 3. The germline V gene has CDR1 SEHNR and CDR2 FQNEAQ (reference sequence). The CDR3 runs to 12 residues. The CDR3 here is CASGTGNYEQYF. The CDR3, as DNA: TGTGCCAGTGGGACAGGGAACTACGAGCAGTACTTC.

In this sample, this clone turned up once. V gene TRBV30 combines with J gene TRBJ2-1; unclear D gene. V gave up 1 base and J gave up 7 bases, with 5 bases separating them. This CDR3 has 11 amino acids. From germline, CDR1 is GTSNPN and CDR2 SVGIG (reference sequence). The DNA of the CDR3 is TGTGCCTGGAGTGGGCATAATGAGCAGTTCTTC. Amino acids: CAWSGHNEQFF.

The genes are TRBV11-2 and TRBJ2-1; D call uncertain. The ends were cut back, 5 bases at V and 3 bases at J, with 14 bases in the middle. The CDR3 has 15 amino acids. The germline CDR1 and CDR2 sequences are SGHAT and FQNNGV. This CDR3 reads CASSPGTVVYNEQFF. CDR3 in DNA: TGTGCCAGCAGCCCGGGTACGGTGGTCTACAATGAGCAGTTCTTC.

The DNA for the CDR3 is TGTGCCAGCAGAAGACAGGGTAGGAATGAAAAACTGTTTTTT. Amino acids: CASRRQGRNEKLFF. This sequence joins TRBV2 and TRBJ1-4; TRBD1 matches 7 bases. The V and J ends lost 6 bases and 5 bases, in that order; junction bases with no gene match: 6. The V gene's germline CDR1 is SNHLY and CDR2 FYNNEI. This CDR3 is built from 14 residues.

V usage is TRBV29-1 and J usage is TRBJ2-1, with TRBD1 as a possible D gene (6 bases). This CDR3 is built from 16 residues. The germline V gene encodes CDR1 SQVTM and CDR2 ANQGSEA. Trimming took 1 base from V and 0 from J, leaving 13 bases between them. The DNA for the CDR3 is TGCAGCGTTGAAGGAGTACAGGGAAGCTCCTACAATGAGCAGTTCTTC. It yields the protein CSVEGVQGSSYNEQFF.

The rearrangement uses TRBV14 and TRBJ2-7, with D maybe TRBD1 (6 bases). The CDR3 is made up of 15 amino acids. Per germline, CDR1 SGHDN and CDR2 FVKESK. V lost 4 bases to trimming and J lost 3 bases, with 16 bases between them. The CDR3: CASSLGPGVVYEQYF. The CDR3 DNA reads TGTGCCAGCAGCCTAGGCCCAGGGGTCGTCTACGAGCAGTACTTC.

This clone was recorded a few times. The chain couples TRBV5-5 to TRBJ2-1; TRBD2 aligns across 8 bases. CDR1 is SGHKS, CDR2 YYEKEE, per germline (reference sequence). The CDR3 runs to 14 residues. V lost 1 base, J lost 10 bases, and 7 bases stayed unmatched. The DNA for the CDR3 is TGTGCCAGCAGCTTGAGCGGGAGCGCGAAAGAGCAGTTCTTC. Translating it yields CASSLSGSAKEQFF.

The chain links TRBV7-3 to TRBJ2-3, with 12 bases fitting TRBD2. The CDR3 totals 15 residues. V trimming: 5 bases; J trimming: 5 bases; junction bases outside the gene matches: 5. Germline V lookup: CDR1 SGHTA, CDR2 FQGTGA. CDR3 sequence: CASSPRTSGVDTQYF. The CDR3 coding sequence is TGTGCCAGCAGCCCCAGGACTAGCGGGGTAGATACGCAGTATTTT.

This sequence joins TRBV6-1 and TRBJ1-2; 8 positions agree with TRBD1. V was pared by 2 bases and J by 4 bases, with 3 bases of the junction left unmatched. CDR1 and CDR2 (germline): MNHNS, SASEGT. CDR3 size: 14 residues. Written as DNA, the CDR3 is TGTGCCAGCAGTGAACAGGGGGCGAGCTATGGCTACACCTTC. Amino acid sequence: CASSEQGASYGYTF.

V is TRBV27 and J is TRBJ2-5; possible D gene TRBD1, 6 bases. The CDR3 sequence is 14 residues long. V was shortened by 4 bases and J by 5 bases, with 14 bases between the two germline ends. Germline V gene sequence: CDR1 MNHEY, CDR2 SMNVEV (reference sequence). CDR3 sequence (DNA): TGTGCCAGCAGTTCACAACAGGGTTTGGAGACCCAGTACTTC. As protein: CASSSQQGLETQYF.